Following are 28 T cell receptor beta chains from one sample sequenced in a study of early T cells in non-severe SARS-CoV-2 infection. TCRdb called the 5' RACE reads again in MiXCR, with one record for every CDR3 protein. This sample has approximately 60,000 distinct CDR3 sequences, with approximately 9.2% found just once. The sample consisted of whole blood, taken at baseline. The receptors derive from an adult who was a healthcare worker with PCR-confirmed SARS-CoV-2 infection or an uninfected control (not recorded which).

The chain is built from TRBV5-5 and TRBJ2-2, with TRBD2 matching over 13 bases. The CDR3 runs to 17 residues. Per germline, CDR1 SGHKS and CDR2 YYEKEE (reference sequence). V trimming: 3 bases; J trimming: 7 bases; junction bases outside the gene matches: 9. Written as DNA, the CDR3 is TGTGCCAGCAGCTCCACACTAGCGGGAGGGCCTCACGGGGAGCTGTTTTTT. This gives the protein CASSSTLAGGPHGELFF.

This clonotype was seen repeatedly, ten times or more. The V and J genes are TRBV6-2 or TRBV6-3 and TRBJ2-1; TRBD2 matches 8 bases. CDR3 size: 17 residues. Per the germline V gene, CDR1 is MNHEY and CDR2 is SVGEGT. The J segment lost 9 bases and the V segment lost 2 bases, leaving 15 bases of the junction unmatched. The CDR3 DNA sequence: TGTGCCAGCAGTTACGGAGTGAGGAGCGGGAGACTGCCTGAGCAGTTCTTC. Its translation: CASSYGVRSGRLPEQFF.

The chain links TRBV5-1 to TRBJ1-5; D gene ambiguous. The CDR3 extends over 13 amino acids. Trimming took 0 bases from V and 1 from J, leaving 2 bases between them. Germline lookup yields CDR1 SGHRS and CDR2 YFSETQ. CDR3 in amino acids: CASSLDSNQPQHF. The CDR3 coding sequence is TGCGCCAGCAGCTTGGACAGCAATCAGCCCCAGCATTTT. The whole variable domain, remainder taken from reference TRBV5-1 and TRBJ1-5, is KAGVTQTPRYLIKTRGQQVTLSCSPISGHRSVSWYQQTPGQGLQFLFEYFSETQRNKGNFPGRFSGRQFSNSRSEMNVSTLELGDSALYLCASSLDSNQPQHFGDGTRLSIL.

CDR3 DNA sequence: TGCAGTGCTCCGCCCGGGGTATACACAGATACGCAGTATTTT. This gives the protein CSAPPGVYTDTQYF. The chain combines TRBV20-1 with TRBJ2-3, with D perhaps matching TRBD2 (5 bases). The CDR3 sequence is 14 residues long. Looked up from germline, CDR1 is DFQATT and CDR2 is SNEGSKA (reference sequence). Trimming left V 5 bases short and J 2 bases short, with 14 bases between.

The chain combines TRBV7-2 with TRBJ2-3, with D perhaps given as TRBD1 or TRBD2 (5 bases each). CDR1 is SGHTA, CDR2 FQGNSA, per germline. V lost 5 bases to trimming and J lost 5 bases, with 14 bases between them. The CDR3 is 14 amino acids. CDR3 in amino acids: CASSTGPTGDTQYF. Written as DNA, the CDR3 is TGTGCCAGCAGCACGGGACCAACCGGAGATACGCAGTATTTT.

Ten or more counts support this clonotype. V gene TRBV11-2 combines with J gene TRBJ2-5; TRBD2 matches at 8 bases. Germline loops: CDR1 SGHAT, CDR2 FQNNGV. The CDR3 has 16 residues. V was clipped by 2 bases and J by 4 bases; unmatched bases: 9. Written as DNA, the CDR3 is TGTGCCAGCAGCTTAAGTACGGGGGGGAAAGGAGAGACCCAGTACTTC. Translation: CASSLSTGGKGETQYF.

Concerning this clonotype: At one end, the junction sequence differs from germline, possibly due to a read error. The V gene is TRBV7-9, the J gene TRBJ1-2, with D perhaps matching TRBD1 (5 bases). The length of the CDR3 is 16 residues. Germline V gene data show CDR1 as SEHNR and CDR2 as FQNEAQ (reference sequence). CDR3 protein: CANSSRAGQANYGYTF. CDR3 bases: TGTGCCAACAGCTCCCGGGCAGGGCAAGCTAACTATGGCTACACCTTC.

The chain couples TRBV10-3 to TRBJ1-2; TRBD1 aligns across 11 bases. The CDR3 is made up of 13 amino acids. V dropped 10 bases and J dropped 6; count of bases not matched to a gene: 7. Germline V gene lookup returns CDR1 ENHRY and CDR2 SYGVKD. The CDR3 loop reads CATVLGQGDGYTF. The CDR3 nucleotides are TGTGCCACCGTACTGGGACAGGGGGATGGCTACACCTTC.

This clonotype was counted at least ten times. The CDR3 coding sequence is TGCAGTGCTAGATTTATCCAAGAGACCCAGTACTTC. Its translation is CSARFIQETQYF. The chain carries TRBV20-1 and TRBJ2-5; no reliable D call. CDR3 length: 12 residues. V was pared by 2 bases and J by 1 base, with 5 bases between. Looked up from germline, CDR1 is DFQATT and CDR2 is SNEGSKA (reference sequence).

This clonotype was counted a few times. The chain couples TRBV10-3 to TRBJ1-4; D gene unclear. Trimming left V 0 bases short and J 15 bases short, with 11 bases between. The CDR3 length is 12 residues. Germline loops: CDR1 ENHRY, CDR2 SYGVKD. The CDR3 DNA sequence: TGTGCCATCAGTGAGTCGAAACAGAGTTTGTTTTTT. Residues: CAISESKQSLFF.

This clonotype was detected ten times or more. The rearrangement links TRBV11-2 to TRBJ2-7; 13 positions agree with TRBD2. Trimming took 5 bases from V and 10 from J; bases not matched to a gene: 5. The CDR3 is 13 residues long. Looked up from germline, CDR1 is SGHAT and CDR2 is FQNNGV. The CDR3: CASSMGTSGTQYF. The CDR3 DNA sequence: TGTGCCAGCAGCATGGGGACTAGCGGGACTCAGTACTTC.

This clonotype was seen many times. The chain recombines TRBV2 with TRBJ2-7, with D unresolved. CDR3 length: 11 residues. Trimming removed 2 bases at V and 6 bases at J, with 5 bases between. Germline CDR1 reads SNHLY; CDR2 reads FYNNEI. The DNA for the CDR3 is TGTGCCAGCAGTGAAACAGTCGAGCAGTACTTC. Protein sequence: CASSETVEQYF.

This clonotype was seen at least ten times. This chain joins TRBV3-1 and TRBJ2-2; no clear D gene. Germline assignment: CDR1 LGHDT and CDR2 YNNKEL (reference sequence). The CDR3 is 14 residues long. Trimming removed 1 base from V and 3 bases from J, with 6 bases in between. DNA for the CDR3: TGTGCCAGCAGCCAAGGACCACACACCGGGGAGCTGTTTTTT. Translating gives CASSQGPHTGELFF.

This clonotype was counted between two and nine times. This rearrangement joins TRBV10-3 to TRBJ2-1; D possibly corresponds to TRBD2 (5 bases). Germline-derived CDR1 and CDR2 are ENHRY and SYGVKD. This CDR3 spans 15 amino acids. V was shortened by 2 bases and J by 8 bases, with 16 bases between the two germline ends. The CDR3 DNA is TGTGCCATCAGTGAGGCGGGTAGGAAAACAGATGAGCAGTTCTTC. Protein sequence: CAISEAGRKTDEQFF.

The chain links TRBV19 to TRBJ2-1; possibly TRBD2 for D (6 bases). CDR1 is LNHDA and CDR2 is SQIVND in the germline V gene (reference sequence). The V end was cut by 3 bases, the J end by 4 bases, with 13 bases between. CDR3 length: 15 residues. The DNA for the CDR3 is TGTGCCAGTAGTATGGGGCGGGATGGTTACAATGAGCAGTTCTTC. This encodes CASSMGRDGYNEQFF.

CDR3 sequence (DNA): TGTGCCAGCAGCATCAGACAGGGGGGGCTCCAAGAGACCCAGTACTTC. Translated: CASSIRQGGLQETQYF. The chain has TRBV11-2 and TRBJ2-5; 9 positions match TRBD1. V gave up 5 bases and J gave up 1 base; unmatched junction bases: 8. There are 16 residues in the CDR3. Germline V gene lookup returns CDR1 SGHAT and CDR2 FQNNGV.

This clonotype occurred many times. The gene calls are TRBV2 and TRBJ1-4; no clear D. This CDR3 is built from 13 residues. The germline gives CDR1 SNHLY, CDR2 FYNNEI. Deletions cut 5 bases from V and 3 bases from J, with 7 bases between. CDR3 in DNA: TGTGCCAGCAGTAGGCAGCCTAATGAAAAACTGTTTTTT. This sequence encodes CASSRQPNEKLFF. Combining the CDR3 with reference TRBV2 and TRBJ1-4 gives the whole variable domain EPEVTQTPSHQVTQMGQEVILRCVPISNHLYFYWYRQILGQKVEFLVSFYNNEISEKSEIFDDQFSVERPDGSNFTLKIRSTKLEDSAMYFCASSRQPNEKLFFGSGTQLSVL.

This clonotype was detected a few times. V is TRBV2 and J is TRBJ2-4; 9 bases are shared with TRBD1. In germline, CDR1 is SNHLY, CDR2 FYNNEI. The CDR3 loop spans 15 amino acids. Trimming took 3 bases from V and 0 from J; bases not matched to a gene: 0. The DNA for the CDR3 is TGTGCCAGCAGTGAGGACAGGGGAGCCAAAAACATTCAGTACTTC. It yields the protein CASSEDRGAKNIQYF.

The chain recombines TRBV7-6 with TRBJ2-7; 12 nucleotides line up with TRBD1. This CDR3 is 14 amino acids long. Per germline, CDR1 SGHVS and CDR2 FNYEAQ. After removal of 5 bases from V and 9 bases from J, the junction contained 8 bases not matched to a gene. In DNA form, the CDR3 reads TGTGCCAGCAGCCCAGGGACAGGGGGCATAGGGCAGTACTTC. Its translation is CASSPGTGGIGQYF.

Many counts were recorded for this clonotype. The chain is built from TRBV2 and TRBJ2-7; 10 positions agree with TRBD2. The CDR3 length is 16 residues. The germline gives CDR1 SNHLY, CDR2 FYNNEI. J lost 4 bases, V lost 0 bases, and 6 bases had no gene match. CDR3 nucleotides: TGTGCCAGCAGTGAAGCGCTACTAGCGGGGCTTTACGAGCAGTACTTC. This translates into CASSEALLAGLYEQYF. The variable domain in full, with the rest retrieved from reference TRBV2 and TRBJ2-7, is EPEVTQTPSHQVTQMGQEVILRCVPISNHLYFYWYRQILGQKVEFLVSFYNNEISEKSEIFDDQFSVERPDGSNFTLKIRSTKLEDSAMYFCASSEALLAGLYEQYFGPGTRLTVT.

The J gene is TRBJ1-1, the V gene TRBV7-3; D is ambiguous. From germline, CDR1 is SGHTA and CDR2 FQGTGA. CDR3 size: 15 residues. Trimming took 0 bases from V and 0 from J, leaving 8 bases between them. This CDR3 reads CASSLTPGLNTEAFF. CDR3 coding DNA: TGTGCCAGCAGCTTAACGCCAGGCCTGAACACTGAAGCTTTCTTT.

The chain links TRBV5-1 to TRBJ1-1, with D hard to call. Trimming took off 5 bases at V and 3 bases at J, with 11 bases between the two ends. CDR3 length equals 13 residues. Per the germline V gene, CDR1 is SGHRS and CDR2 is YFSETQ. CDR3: CASRSGWDTEAFF. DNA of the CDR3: TGCGCCAGCAGGTCAGGATGGGACACTGAAGCTTTCTTT.

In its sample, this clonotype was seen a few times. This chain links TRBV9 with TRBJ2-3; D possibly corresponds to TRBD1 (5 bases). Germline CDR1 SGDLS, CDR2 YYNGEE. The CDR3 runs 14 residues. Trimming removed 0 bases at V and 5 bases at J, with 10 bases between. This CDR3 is CASSVGGDGDTQYF. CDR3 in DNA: TGTGCCAGCAGCGTAGGGGGCGACGGAGATACGCAGTATTTT.

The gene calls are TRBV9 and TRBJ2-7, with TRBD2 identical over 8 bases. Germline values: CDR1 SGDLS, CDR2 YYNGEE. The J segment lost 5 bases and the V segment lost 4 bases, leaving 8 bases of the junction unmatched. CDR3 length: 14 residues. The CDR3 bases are TGTGCCAGCAGCCCCCGACTAGCGAGCCACGAGCAGTACTTC. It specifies CASSPRLASHEQYF.

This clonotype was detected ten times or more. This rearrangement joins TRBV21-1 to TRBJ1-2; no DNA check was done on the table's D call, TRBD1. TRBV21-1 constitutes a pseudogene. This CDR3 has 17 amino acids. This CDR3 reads CASRRGGPQIMVYGYTF. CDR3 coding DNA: TGTGCCAGCCGAAGGGGGGGACCCCAGATTATGGTCTATGGCTACACCTTC.

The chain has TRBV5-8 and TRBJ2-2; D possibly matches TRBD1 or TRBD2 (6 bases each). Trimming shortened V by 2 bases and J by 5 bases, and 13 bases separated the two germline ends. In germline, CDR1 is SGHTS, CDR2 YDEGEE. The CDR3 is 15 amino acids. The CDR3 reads CASSLTGATTGELFF. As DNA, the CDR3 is TGTGCCAGCAGCTTAACGGGGGCGACGACCGGGGAGCTGTTTTTT.

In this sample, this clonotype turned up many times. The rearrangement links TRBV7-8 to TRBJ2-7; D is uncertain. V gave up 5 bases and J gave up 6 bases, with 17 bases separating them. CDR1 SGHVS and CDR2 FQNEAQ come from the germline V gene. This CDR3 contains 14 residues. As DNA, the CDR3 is TGTGCCAGCAGCCGCCTGGAGAGGAGCGCCGAGCAGTACTTC. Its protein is CASSRLERSAEQYF.

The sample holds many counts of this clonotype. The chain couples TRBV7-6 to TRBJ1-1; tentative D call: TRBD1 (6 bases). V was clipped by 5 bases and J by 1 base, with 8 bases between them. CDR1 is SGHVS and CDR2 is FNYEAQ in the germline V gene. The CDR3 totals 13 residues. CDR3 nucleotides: TGTGCCAGCAGCAAGGGGGGGAACACTGAAGCTTTCTTT. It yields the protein CASSKGGNTEAFF.